This TCR beta chain comes out of a study of T cell responses to AZD1222 COVID-19 vaccine. Study summary: Pooled samples include second doses given at about 4 or 12 weeks. Study results and caveats: In a largely white British group with more females than males, clonal diversity was possibly underestimated. Reports indicate that nearly half of spike-specific TCRs are directed at unmutated variant regions.

Germline CDR1 MGHRA, CDR2 YSYEKL. V lost 1 base and J lost 0; bases outside the gene matches: 6. The CDR3 runs to 17 residues. Generated by immunoSEQ multiplex PCR, the TCRdb table keeps only in-frame clones and is missing some. This table holds under 200,000 clones, approximately 93% found once. Many counts were recorded for this clone. The antigen is undetermined. This sequence was found in an adult in good health. Material: peripheral blood, obtained on day 0 of AZD1222 vaccination. V and J are TRBV4-1 and TRBJ1-2; the match to TRBD1 covers 9 bases. Written as DNA, the CDR3 is TGCGCCAGCAGCCAAGTCCCCGGGACAGGGCCTAACTATGGCTACACCTTC. Its translation is CASSQVPGTGPNYGYTF.